In this sample, the clone carrying this T cell receptor beta chain turned up many times. V shed 0 bases and J 7 bases; nucleotides not matched to a gene: 6. The CDR3 sequence is 16 residues long. CDR1 is LGHNA and CDR2 is YNFKEQ in the germline V gene. This record comes from a study of T cell changes during pregnancy in multiple sclerosis. The assay was immunoSEQ multiplex PCR, and TCRdb's table has in-frame clones only and misses some. The table records 9,500 to 14,000 clones, approximately 88% of them present only once. This chain connects TRBV4-2 to TRBJ1-4; 9 positions match TRBD1. The sequence was collected from a female donor in good health, enrolled as a control in a pregnancy study. The sample here was CD8+ T cells from peripheral blood mononuclear cells, taken after pregnancy. This CDR3 is CASSQELGQGSEKLFF. DNA for the CDR3: TGTGCCAGCAGCCAAGAGTTGGGACAGGGTAGTGAAAAACTGTTTTTT.